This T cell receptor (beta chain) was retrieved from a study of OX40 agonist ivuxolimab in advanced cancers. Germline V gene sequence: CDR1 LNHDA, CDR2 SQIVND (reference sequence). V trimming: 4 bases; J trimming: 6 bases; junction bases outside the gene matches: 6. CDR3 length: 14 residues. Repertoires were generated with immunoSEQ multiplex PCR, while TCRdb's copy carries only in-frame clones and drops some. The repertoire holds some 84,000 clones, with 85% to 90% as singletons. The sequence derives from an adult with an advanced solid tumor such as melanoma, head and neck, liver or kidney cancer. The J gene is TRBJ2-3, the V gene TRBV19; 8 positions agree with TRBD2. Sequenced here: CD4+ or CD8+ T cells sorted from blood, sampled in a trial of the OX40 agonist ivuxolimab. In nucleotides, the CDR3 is TGTGCCAGTAGTACCGAGGTAGCGGGGGATACGCAGTATTTT. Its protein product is CASSTEVAGDTQYF.